This T cell receptor (beta chain) was observed in a study of cytomegalovirus exposure and HLA in healthy donors. Notes on the study in general: In a later analysis, at a false discovery rate of 0.05, fewer than 20,000 TCR beta sequences were associated with HLA alleles.

This CDR3 region has 16 residues. In germline, CDR1 is MDHEN, CDR2 SYDVKM. V lost 6 bases and J lost 5, with 19 bases in between. Notes on this clone: Its cognate antigen is unknown.

The PCR had 60 Vbeta and 13 Jbeta primers. The protocol was immunoSEQ multiplex PCR, while the TCRdb copy is restricted to in-frame clones and leaves out a portion. The sample carries 100,000 to 150,000 clones, approximately 81% recorded once. Sequencing was performed on PBMCs. The clonotype was recovered from a male donor in good health and CMV-seronegative. The rearrangement links TRBV28 to TRBJ2-2; the D gene is possibly TRBD1 (6 bases). The DNA for the CDR3 is TGTGCCAGCAGCGACGAGGGGGTACGGAGGACCGGGGAGCTGTTTTTT. This codes for CASSDEGVRRTGELFF. The variable domain in full, with the rest retrieved from reference TRBV28 and TRBJ2-2, is DVKVTQSSRYLVKRTGEKVFLECVQDMDHENMFWYRQDPGLGLRLIYFSYDVKMKEKGDIPEGYSVSREKKERFSLILESASTNQTSMYLCASSDEGVRRTGELFFGEGSRLTVL.